A selection of T cell receptor beta chains follows, all from one sample in a study of T cell responses to AZD1222 COVID-19 vaccine. Data came from immunoSEQ multiplex PCR; TCRdb stores just in-frame clones and leaves some out. This sample has approximately 140,000 clones; about nine tenths occur once, and the top ten carry roughly 3.1%. Sequenced material: peripheral blood, taken on day 0 of AZD1222 vaccination. The receptor set was obtained from an adult in good health. Both conserved end residues are part of each CDR3. D genes are given only for firm matches. Expanded clones get a size class; other rows say once, few or many, or leave the size out.

d_gene	v_gene	abundance	j_gene	CDR3aa	CDR3nt
NA	TRBV11-2	NA	TRBJ2-2	CASSLDTGGGPTGELFF	TGTGCCAGCAGCTTAGATACCGGAGGGGGGCCCACCGGGGAGCTGTTTTTT
TRBD1	TRBV6-1	NA	TRBJ2-7	CASSEDWTGTYEQYF	TGTGCCAGCAGTGAAGATTGGACAGGGACATACGAGCAGTACTTC
TRBD1	TRBV6-6	NA	TRBJ2-1	CASSTGTGVVEQFF	TGTGCCAGCAGTACCGGGACAGGGGTCGTGGAGCAGTTCTTC
NA	TRBV11-2	NA	TRBJ1-6	CASSFGDYPLHF	TGTGCCAGCAGCTTCGGGGACTATCCCCTCCACTTT
NA	TRBV27	NA	TRBJ1-5	CASSLWAGAQPQHF	TGTGCCAGCAGTTTATGGGCAGGGGCTCAGCCCCAGCATTTT
NA	TRBV5-4	NA	TRBJ2-5	CASSFPYQETQYF	TGTGCCAGCAGCTTCCCGTACCAAGAGACCCAGTACTTC
TRBD1	TRBV25-1	NA	TRBJ1-6	CASRDRENSPLHF	TGTGCCAGCAGGGACAGGGAAAATTCACCCCTCCACTTT
NA	TRBV5-6	NA	TRBJ2-7	CASRPGRNKIEQYF	TGTGCCAGCAGGCCAGGACGGAACAAAATCGAGCAGTACTTC
NA	TRBV11-2	NA	TRBJ2-2	CASSRSRDLELFF	TGTGCCAGCAGCAGATCCCGGGACTTGGAGCTGTTTTTT
TRBD1	TRBV30	NA	TRBJ1-3	CAWSYDRGGNTIYF	TGTGCCTGGAGTTACGACAGGGGTGGAAACACCATATATTTT
TRBD1	TRBV19	NA	TRBJ1-2	CASRRGQGRGYTF	TGTGCCAGCAGGCGGGGACAGGGTCGAGGCTACACCTTC
NA	TRBV7-9	NA	TRBJ1-5	CASSLGGGAGRNNQPQHF	TGTGCCAGCAGCTTAGGGGGCGGGGCGGGGAGGAACAATCAGCCCCAGCATTTT
NA	TRBV4-1	few	TRBJ1-3	CASSQDGEAGNTIYF	TGCGCCAGCAGCCAAGATGGGGAGGCTGGAAACACCATATATTTT
TRBD2	TRBV5-4	NA	TRBJ2-7	CASSSRLAGTYEQYF	TGTGCCAGCAGCTCGAGACTAGCGGGAACCTACGAGCAGTACTTC
TRBD1	TRBV19	NA	TRBJ1-5	CASSANTGGNQPQHF	TGTGCCAGTAGCGCTAATACAGGGGGCAATCAGCCCCAGCATTTT
TRBD1	TRBV28	NA	TRBJ1-2	CASSSHRQGWGYTF	TGTGCCAGCAGCTCCCATCGACAGGGTTGGGGCTACACCTTC
NA	TRBV24-1	NA	TRBJ1-1	CATSDIDRSEAFF	TGTGCCACCAGTGACATTGACAGAAGTGAAGCTTTCTTT
NA	TRBV27	NA	TRBJ2-5	CASSLQDPEQETQYF	TGTGCCAGCAGTTTACAGGATCCCGAACAAGAGACCCAGTACTTC
TRBD1	TRBV30	NA	TRBJ1-2	CAWTPDRGGNYGYTF	TGTGCCTGGACCCCAGACAGGGGTGGAAACTATGGCTACACCTTC
TRBD2	TRBV5-4	NA	TRBJ2-5	CASSLELAGGQETQYF	TGTGCCAGCAGCTTGGAGCTAGCGGGGGGACAAGAGACCCAGTACTTC
NA	TRBV7-8	NA	TRBJ2-7	CASSLSGGYEQYF	TGTGCCAGCAGCTTATCCGGGGGCTACGAGCAGTACTTC
NA	TRBV4-2	once	TRBJ2-6	CASSQVASSGANVLTF	TGTGCCAGCAGCCAAGTCGCCAGCTCTGGGGCCAACGTCCTGACTTTC
NA	TRBV30	NA	TRBJ1-5	CAWGSGNQPQHF	TGTGCCTGGGGTTCTGGCAATCAGCCCCAGCATTTT
TRBD1	TRBV10-3	NA	TRBJ2-1	CAIVAGTGGFNEQFF	TGTGCCATCGTCGCCGGGACAGGGGGCTTCAATGAGCAGTTCTTC
NA	TRBV5-1	NA	TRBJ1-6	CASSPDGSPLHF	TGCGCCAGCAGCCCGGATGGCTCACCCCTCCACTTT
NA	TRBV5-4	NA	TRBJ1-1	CASSSDRQSENTEAFF	TGTGCCAGCAGCTCGGACCGACAGAGCGAGAACACTGAAGCTTTCTTT
TRBD2	TRBV30	NA	TRBJ2-7	CAWSPGLGAYEQYF	TGTGCCTGGAGTCCGGGACTAGGAGCCTACGAGCAGTACTTC
TRBD2	TRBV5-1	once	TRBJ2-7	CASSTRGGQSGEQYF	TGCGCCAGCAGCACCCGCGGGGGGCAGTCGGGGGAGCAGTACTTC
TRBD2	TRBV6-5	NA	TRBJ2-1	CASSLVGPSGFFF	TGTGCCAGCAGTCTAGTGGGCCCTAGCGGATTTTTCTTC
TRBD2	TRBV5-1	NA	TRBJ2-2	CASSLDGTSVSGELFF	TGCGCCAGCAGCTTGGACGGGACTAGCGTCTCCGGGGAGCTGTTTTTT
TRBD1	TRBV30	NA	TRBJ1-2	CAWKTQGTGAGYTF	TGTGCCTGGAAGACGCAGGGGACAGGGGCTGGCTACACCTTC
TRBD2	TRBV24-1	NA	TRBJ2-1	CATSDSGTTEQFF	TGTGCCACCAGTGATTCCGGGACTACTGAGCAGTTCTTC
NA	TRBV18	few	TRBJ1-1	CASSPRGAMNTEAFF	TGTGCCAGCTCACCACGGGGGGCGATGAACACTGAAGCTTTCTTT
NA	TRBV18	NA	TRBJ1-2	CASSPLAINYGYTF	TGTGCCAGCTCACCACTTGCGATTAACTATGGCTACACCTTC
NA	TRBV7-9	once	TRBJ2-6	CASSVSGANVLTF	TGTGCCAGCAGCGTTTCTGGGGCCAACGTCCTGACTTTC